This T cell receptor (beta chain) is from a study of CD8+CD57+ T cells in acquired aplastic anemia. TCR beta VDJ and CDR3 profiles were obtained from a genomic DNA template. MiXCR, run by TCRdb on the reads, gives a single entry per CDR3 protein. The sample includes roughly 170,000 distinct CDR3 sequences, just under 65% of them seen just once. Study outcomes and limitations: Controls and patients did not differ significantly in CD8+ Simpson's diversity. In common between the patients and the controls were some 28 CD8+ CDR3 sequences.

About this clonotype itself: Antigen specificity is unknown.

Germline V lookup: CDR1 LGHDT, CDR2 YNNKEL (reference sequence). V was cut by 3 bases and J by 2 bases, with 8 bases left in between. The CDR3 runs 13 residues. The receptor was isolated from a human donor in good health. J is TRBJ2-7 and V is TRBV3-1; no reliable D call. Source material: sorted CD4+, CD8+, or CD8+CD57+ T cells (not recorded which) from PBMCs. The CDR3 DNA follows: TGTGCCAGCAGCCAGCGCGGAGCCTACGAGCAGTACTTC. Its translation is CASSQRGAYEQYF.